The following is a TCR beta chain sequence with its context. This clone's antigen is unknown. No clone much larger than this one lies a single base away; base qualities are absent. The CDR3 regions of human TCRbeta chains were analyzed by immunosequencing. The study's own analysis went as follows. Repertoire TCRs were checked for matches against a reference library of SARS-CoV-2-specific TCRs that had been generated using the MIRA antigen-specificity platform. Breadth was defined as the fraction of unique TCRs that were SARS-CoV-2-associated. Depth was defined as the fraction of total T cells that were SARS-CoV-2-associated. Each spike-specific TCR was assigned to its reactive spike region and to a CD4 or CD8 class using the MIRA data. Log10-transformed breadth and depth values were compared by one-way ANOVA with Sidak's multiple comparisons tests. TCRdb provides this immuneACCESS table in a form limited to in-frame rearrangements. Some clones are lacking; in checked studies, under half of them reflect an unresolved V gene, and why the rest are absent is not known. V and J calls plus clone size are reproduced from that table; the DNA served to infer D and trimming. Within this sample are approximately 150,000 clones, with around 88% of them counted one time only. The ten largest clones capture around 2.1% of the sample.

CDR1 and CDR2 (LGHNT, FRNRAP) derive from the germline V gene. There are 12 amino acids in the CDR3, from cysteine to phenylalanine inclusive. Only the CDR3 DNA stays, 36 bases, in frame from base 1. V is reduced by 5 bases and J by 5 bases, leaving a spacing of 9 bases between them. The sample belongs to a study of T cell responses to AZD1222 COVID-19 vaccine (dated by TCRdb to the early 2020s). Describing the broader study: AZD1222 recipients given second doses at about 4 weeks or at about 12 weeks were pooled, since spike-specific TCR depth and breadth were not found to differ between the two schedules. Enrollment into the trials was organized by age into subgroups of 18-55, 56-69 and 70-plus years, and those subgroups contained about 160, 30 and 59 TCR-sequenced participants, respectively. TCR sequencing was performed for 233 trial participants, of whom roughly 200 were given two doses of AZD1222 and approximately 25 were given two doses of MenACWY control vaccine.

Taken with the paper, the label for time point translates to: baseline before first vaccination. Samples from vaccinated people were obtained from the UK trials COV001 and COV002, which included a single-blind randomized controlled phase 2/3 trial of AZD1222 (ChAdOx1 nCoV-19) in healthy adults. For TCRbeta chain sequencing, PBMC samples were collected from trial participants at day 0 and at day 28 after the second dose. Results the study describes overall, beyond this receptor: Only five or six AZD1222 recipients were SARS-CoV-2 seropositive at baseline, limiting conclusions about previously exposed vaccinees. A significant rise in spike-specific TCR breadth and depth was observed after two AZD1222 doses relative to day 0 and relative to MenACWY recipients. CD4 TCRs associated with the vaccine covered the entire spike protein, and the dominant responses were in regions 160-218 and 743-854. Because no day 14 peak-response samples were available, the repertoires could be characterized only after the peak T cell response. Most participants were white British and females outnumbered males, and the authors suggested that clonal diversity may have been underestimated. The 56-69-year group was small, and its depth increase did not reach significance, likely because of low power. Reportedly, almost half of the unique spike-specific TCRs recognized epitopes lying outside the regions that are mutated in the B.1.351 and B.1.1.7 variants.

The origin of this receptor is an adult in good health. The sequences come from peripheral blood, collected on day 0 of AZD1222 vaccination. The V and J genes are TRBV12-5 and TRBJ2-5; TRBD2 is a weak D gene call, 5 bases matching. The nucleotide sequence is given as TGTGCTAGTGGTCCATCGGGGGAGACCCAGTACTTC. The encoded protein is CASGPSGETQYF. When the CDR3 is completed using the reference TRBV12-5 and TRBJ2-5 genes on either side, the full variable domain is DARVTQTPRHKVTEMGQEVTMRCQPILGHNTVFWYRQTMMQGLELLAYFRNRAPLDDSGMPKDRFSAEMPDATLATLKIQPSEPRDSAVYFCASGPSGETQYFGPGTRLLVL.